The present T cell receptor beta chain was sequenced within a study of early T cells in non-severe SARS-CoV-2 infection. In the study overall: RNA in bulk from unsorted whole blood was sequenced, and chains were unpaired. Study results and limitations: The study's VDJdb matching favored anti-spike CD8 responses and missed private and CD4 specificities.

This clonotype has just a few counts. Antigen specificity is unknown. Individual cDNA molecules received unique molecular identifiers during library preparation. MiXCR was run by TCRdb on the 5' RACE reads, yielding one entry per CDR3 protein. The table has around 83,000 distinct CDR3 sequences, over 9.5% seen once. V shed 11 bases, J shed 6 bases, and the junction held 11 bases outside the gene matches. CDR3 length: 13 residues. The germline gives CDR1 SEHNR, CDR2 FQNEAQ (reference sequence). This TCR derives from an adult who was a healthcare worker with PCR-confirmed SARS-CoV-2 infection or an uninfected control (not recorded which). The rearrangement uses TRBV7-9 and TRBJ1-1, with 8 bases aligning to TRBD1. Here the sequenced sample was whole blood, taken at baseline. CDR3: CAGGGQGYPEAFF. For the CDR3, the DNA is TGTGCCGGAGGAGGACAGGGTTACCCTGAAGCTTTCTTT.